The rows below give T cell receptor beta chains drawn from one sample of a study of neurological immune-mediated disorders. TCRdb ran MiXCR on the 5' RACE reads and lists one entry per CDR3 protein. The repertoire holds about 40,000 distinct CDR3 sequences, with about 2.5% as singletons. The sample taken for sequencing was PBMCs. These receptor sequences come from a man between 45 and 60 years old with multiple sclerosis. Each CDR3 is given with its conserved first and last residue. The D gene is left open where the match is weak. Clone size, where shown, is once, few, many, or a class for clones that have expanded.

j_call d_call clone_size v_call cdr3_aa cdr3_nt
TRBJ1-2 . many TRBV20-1 CSARERNNYGYTF TGCAGTGCTAGAGAACGGAATAACTATGGCTACACCTTC
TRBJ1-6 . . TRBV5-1 CASSLSPGIRNSPLNF TGCGCCAGCAGCTTGTCCCCGGGCATCAGAAATTCACCCCTCAACTTT
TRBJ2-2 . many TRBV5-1 CASSAGQTTGELFF TGCGCCAGCAGCGCGGGACAGACAACCGGGGAGCTGTTTTTT
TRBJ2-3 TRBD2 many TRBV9 CASSPGGLAGTDTQYF TGTGCCAGCAGCCCTGGGGGACTAGCGGGGACAGATACGCAGTATTTT
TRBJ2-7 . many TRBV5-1 CASSQNYEQYF TGCGCCAGCAGCCAAAACTACGAGCAGTACTTC
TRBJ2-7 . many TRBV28 CASSPGGASYEQYF TGTGCCAGCAGCCCTGGGGGGGCCTCCTACGAGCAGTACTTC
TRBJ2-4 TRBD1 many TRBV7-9 CASSLRDRAKNIQYF TGTGCCAGCAGCTTAAGGGACAGAGCCAAAAACATTCAGTACTTC
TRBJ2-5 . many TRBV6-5 CASSRTSRETQYF TGTGCCAGCAGTCGCACTAGCAGGGAGACCCAGTACTTC
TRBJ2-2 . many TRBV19 CASNPGTLTGELFF TGTGCCAGCAACCCCGGGACCCTCACCGGGGAGCTGTTTTTT
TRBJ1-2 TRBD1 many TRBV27 CASSFGDRAAGYTF TGTGCCAGCAGTTTTGGGGACAGGGCGGCTGGCTACACCTTC
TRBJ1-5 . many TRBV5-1 CASSESDPSNQPQNF TGCGCCAGCAGCGAGTCCGATCCTAGCAATCAGCCCCAGAATTTT
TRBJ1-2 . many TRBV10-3 CAISESEGRDGYTF TGTGCCATCAGTGAGTCTGAGGGCCGAGATGGCTACACCTTC
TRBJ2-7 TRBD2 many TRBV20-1 CSAAPASGGSYEQYF TGCAGTGCAGCCCCTGCTAGCGGGGGATCCTACGAGCAGTACTTC
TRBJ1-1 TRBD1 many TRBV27 CASSVTGVNTEAFF TGTGCCAGCAGTGTAACAGGGGTGAACACTGAAGCTTTCTTT
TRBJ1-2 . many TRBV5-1 CASSFTGNYGYTF TGCGCCAGCAGCTTTACAGGGAACTATGGCTACACCTTC
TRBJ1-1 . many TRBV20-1 CSAPGTPQAFF TGCAGTGCTCCCGGGACTCCGCAAGCTTTCTTT
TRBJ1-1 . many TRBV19 CASSVTDSEAFF TGTGCCAGTAGTGTAACAGATTCTGAAGCTTTCTTT
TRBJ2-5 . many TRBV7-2 CASSLARAQETQYF TGTGCCAGCAGCTTAGCAAGGGCCCAAGAGACCCAGTACTTC
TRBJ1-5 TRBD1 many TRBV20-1 CSAGRGTGNSFNQPQHF TGCAGTGCTGGGCGGGGGACAGGGAACTCCTTCAATCAGCCCCAGCATTTT
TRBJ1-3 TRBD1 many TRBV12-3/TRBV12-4 CASSFGDQGDTIYF TGTGCCAGCAGTTTCGGGGACCAGGGGGACACCATATATTTT
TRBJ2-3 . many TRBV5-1 CASSFEGGTDTQYF TGCGCCAGCAGCTTCGAGGGGGGCACAGATACGCAGTATTTT
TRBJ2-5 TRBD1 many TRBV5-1 CASRNTRGFYETQYF TGCGCCAGCAGAAATACCAGGGGGTTCTATGAGACCCAGTACTTC
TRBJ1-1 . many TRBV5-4 CASSQQGPSTEAFF TGTGCCAGCAGTCAACAGGGCCCTTCTACTGAAGCTTTCTTT
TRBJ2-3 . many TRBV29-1 CSVGLLDTQYF TGCAGCGTTGGTCTACTTGATACGCAGTATTTT
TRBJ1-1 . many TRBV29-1 CSVKGTANTEAFF TGCAGCGTTAAAGGGACGGCCAACACTGAAGCTTTCTTT
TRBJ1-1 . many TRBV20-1 CSAAASMNTEAFF TGCAGTGCTGCAGCCAGCATGAACACTGAAGCTTTCTTT
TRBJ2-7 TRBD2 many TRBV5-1 CASSKALAGDSYEQYF TGCGCCAGCAGCAAGGCCCTAGCGGGGGACTCCTACGAGCAGTACTTC
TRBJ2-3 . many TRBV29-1 CSVPLYRGGLYF TGCAGCGTGCCCCTTTACAGGGGGGGTCTCTATTTT
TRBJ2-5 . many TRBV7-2 CASTITVGSETQYF TGTGCCAGCACTATTACAGTGGGTTCGGAGACCCAGTACTTC
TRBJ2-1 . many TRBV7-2 CASSFDGGSYNEQFF TGTGCCAGCAGCTTTGACGGGGGCTCCTACAATGAGCAGTTCTTC
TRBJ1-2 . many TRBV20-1 CSARRRPGHPYGYTF TGCAGTGCTAGACGACGGCCGGGACATCCTTATGGCTACACCTTC
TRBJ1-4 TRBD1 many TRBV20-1 CSAGRQGVYEKLFF TGCAGTGCCGGCCGACAGGGGGTTTATGAAAAACTGTTTTTT
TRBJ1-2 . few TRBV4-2 CASSQDRTANYGYTF TGTGCCAGCAGCCAAGATCGAACCGCTAACTATGGCTACACCTTC
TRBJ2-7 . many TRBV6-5 CASSTPRDYEQYF TGTGCCAGCAGTACCCCGAGGGACTACGAGCAGTACTTC
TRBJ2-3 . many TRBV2 CASRPSADTDTQYF TGTGCCAGCAGGCCCTCGGCGGACACAGATACGCAGTATTTT
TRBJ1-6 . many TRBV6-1 CASSEKADSPLHF TGTGCCAGCAGTGAAAAGGCGGATTCACCCCTCCACTTT
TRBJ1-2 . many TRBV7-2 CASSLVGSGYTF TGTGCCAGCAGCTTAGTCGGAAGTGGCTACACCTTC
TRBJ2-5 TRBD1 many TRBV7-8 CASSLSGGTGGFETQYF TGTGCCAGCAGCTTGAGCGGGGGGACAGGGGGCTTTGAGACCCAGTACTTC
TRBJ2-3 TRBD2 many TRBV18 CASSPLRTSGASTDTQYF TGTGCCAGCTCACCACTTCGGACTAGCGGGGCGAGCACAGATACGCAGTATTTT
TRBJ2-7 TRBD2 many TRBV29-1 CSVLAGNYEQYF TGCAGCGTTCTAGCGGGAAACTACGAGCAGTACTTC